The 30 T cell receptor beta chains below all came from one sample that was sequenced in a study of cytomegalovirus exposure and HLA in healthy donors. Amplification used 60 Vbeta primers and 13 Jbeta primers. The data were produced by immunoSEQ multiplex PCR, yet TCRdb's version contains in-frame clones alone and is incomplete. The repertoire holds more than 200,000 clones, with roughly 70% as singletons. Sequencing was carried out using PBMCs. All receptors come from a man in his forties in good health and CMV-seropositive.

V is TRBV7-2 and J is TRBJ2-1; weak D call: TRBD2 (6 bases). The CDR3 contains 14 residues. Germline assignment: CDR1 SGHTA and CDR2 FQGNSA. Trimming removed 8 bases from V and 0 bases from J, with 11 bases in between. CDR3 sequence: CASSGDGSYNEQFF. DNA for the CDR3: TGTGCCAGCTCGGGGGATGGCTCCTACAATGAGCAGTTCTTC.

This clone was seen a handful of times. This chain links TRBV7-9 with TRBJ1-4; 11 positions match TRBD1. This CDR3 region has 15 residues. Per the germline V gene, CDR1 is SEHNR and CDR2 is FQNEAQ (reference sequence). Trimming at V came to 5 bases and at J to 7 bases, leaving 6 bases not matched to a gene. CDR3 nucleotide sequence: TGTGCCAGCAGCACCCCGGGACAGGGGGGTGAAAAACTGTTTTTT. Translating gives CASSTPGQGGEKLFF.

The rearrangement joins TRBV5-1 to TRBJ1-1, with 7 bases that match TRBD1. The V gene end was trimmed by 4 bases and the J gene end by 8 bases; junction bases not matched to a gene: 5. Germline-derived CDR1 and CDR2 are SGHRS and YFSETQ. The CDR3 length is 12 residues. The CDR3 reads CASSGQGVEAFF. In nucleotides, the CDR3 is TGCGCCAGCAGCGGCCAGGGGGTCGAAGCTTTCTTT.

The chain recombines TRBV10-3 with TRBJ1-4; D ambiguous. The CDR3 sequence is 13 residues long. With 5 bases removed from V and 8 bases from J, the gap between germline ends came to 12 bases. From germline, CDR1 is ENHRY and CDR2 SYGVKD. The chain's CDR3 is CAISWGDGEKLFF. The CDR3 DNA reads as TGTGCCATCAGTTGGGGAGATGGCGAAAAACTGTTTTTT.

The chain joins TRBV7-8 to TRBJ2-5; 7 nucleotides line up with TRBD1. J lost 2 bases, V lost 2 bases, and 14 bases had no gene match. The CDR3 contains 18 residues. Germline V CDR1 and CDR2: SGHVS, FQNEAQ. CDR3 DNA sequence: TGTGCCAGCAGCTTATACGGGTGGTTAGACAGGGTACAAGAGACCCAGTACTTC. This translates into CASSLYGWLDRVQETQYF.

CDR3 residues: CASSPSHITSGGANEQFF. CDR3 sequence (DNA): TGTGCCAGCAGTCCTAGCCATATAACTAGCGGGGGGGCCAATGAGCAGTTCTTC. V gene TRBV27 combines with J gene TRBJ2-1, with 13 nucleotides matching TRBD2. The CDR3 runs 18 residues. Germline V CDR1 and CDR2: MNHEY, SMNVEV (reference sequence). J gave up 6 bases and V 5 bases, and 13 bases lay outside the gene matches.

With regard to this clone: One end of the junction is discordant with germline, which a read error may explain. The chain couples TRBV20-1 to TRBJ1-2; D gene ambiguous. Germline V gene sequence: CDR1 DFQATT, CDR2 SNEGSKA (reference sequence). The CDR3 runs to 11 residues. This chain's CDR3 is CSVERTVPRIF. The CDR3 nucleotides read TGCAGTGTTGAGCGGACGGTCCCTCGAATCTTC.

This chain connects TRBV19 to TRBJ2-5; possible D gene TRBD1, 5 bases. The last part of the DNA fits TRBJ2-7 better; the J call may be wrong. The germline gives CDR1 LNHDA, CDR2 SQIVND (reference sequence). The CDR3 is 13 amino acids. The CDR3 nucleotides read TGTGCCAGTAGGAAGACAGAGACCTACGAGCAGTACTTC. This translates into CASRKTETYEQYF.

The chain links TRBV10-2 to TRBJ2-2; 7 bases map to TRBD1. Germline CDR1 WSHSY, CDR2 SAAADI. The CDR3 covers 16 residues. Germline trimming cut 2 bases from V and 0 bases from J; bases unmatched to any gene: 3. CDR3 bases: TGCGCCAGCAGTGAGAAAGGACAGGCGAACACCGGGGAGCTGTTTTTT. This sequence encodes CASSEKGQANTGELFF.

The V gene is TRBV13, the J gene TRBJ2-3, with TRBD2 identical over 10 bases. Germline-derived CDR1 and CDR2 are PRHDT and FYEKMQ (reference sequence). CDR3 length: 15 residues. V shed 3 bases, J shed 1 base, and the junction held 1 base outside the gene matches. CDR3 nucleotide sequence: TGTGCCAGCAGCTTCGGGACTAGCGGCACAGATACGCAGTATTTT. Its translation: CASSFGTSGTDTQYF.

The rearrangement joins TRBV10-3 to TRBJ2-3, with TRBD1 matching over 10 bases. The CDR3 loop spans 16 amino acids. V lost 9 bases, J lost 3 bases, and 12 bases stayed unmatched. Germline assignment: CDR1 ENHRY and CDR2 SYGVKD. CDR3 nucleotides: TGTGCCATACAGGCCGGGACAGGGGCTGTAACAGATACGCAGTATTTT. It is translated as CAIQAGTGAVTDTQYF.

This chain uses TRBV6-6 with TRBJ2-2, with D tentatively TRBD1 (6 bases). Looked up from germline, CDR1 is MNHNY and CDR2 is SVGAGI (reference sequence). CDR3 length: 16 amino acids. The V gene lost 0 bases and the J gene lost 3 bases, with 11 bases spanning the gap. This CDR3 reads CASSYSGRGDTGELFF. Here the CDR3 DNA reads TGTGCCAGCAGTTACTCAGGCAGGGGAGACACCGGGGAGCTGTTTTTT.

The genes are TRBV5-6 and TRBJ2-7; D gene unclear. The CDR3 length is 12 residues. V dropped 3 bases and J dropped 3 bases, with 7 bases sitting between them. CDR1 is SGHDT, CDR2 YYEEEE, per germline. The CDR3 loop is CASSSQIYEQYF. The CDR3 DNA reads TGTGCCAGCAGCTCCCAGATCTACGAGCAGTACTTC.

V is TRBV5-6 and J is TRBJ2-7; D call uncertain. V lost 0 bases and J 0 bases, leaving 10 bases between the germline ends. Germline assignment: CDR1 SGHDT and CDR2 YYEEEE. This CDR3 is 15 amino acids long. DNA of the CDR3: TGTGCCAGCAGCTTGGCGGTGCCAGGCTCCTACGAGCAGTACTTC. It specifies CASSLAVPGSYEQYF.

The J gene is TRBJ2-3, the V gene TRBV5-1; weak D call: TRBD2 (5 bases). V was clipped by 4 bases and J by 1 base, with 10 bases between them. The germline CDR1 and CDR2 sequences are SGHRS and YFSETQ. The CDR3 contains 14 residues. CDR3 DNA: TGCGCCAGCAGCCTGAGGGCAGGCACAGATACGCAGTATTTT. This gives the protein CASSLRAGTDTQYF.

This chain connects TRBV6-1 to TRBJ1-1; D not certain. The CDR3 totals 13 residues. V was pared by 4 bases and J by 4 bases, with 10 bases between. The germline V gene has CDR1 MNHNS and CDR2 SASEGT. For the CDR3, the DNA is TGTGCCAGCAGTGGGGCCCTGAGCACTGAAGCTTTCTTT. The encoded protein is CASSGALSTEAFF.

J is TRBJ1-1 and V is TRBV6-1; 8 bases match TRBD1. The V gene end was trimmed by 6 bases and the J gene end by 3 bases; junction bases not matched to a gene: 6. The germline CDR1 and CDR2 sequences are MNHNS and SASEGT. The CDR3 sequence is 14 residues long. The CDR3 loop reads CASRPTGEYTEAFF. The CDR3 bases are TGTGCCAGCAGGCCGACAGGGGAGTACACTGAAGCTTTCTTT.

This clone was seen more than once but under ten times. The chain combines TRBV2 with TRBJ1-3; TRBD1 matches at 9 bases. Germline V gene lookup returns CDR1 SNHLY and CDR2 FYNNEI. The trim removed 5 bases at V and 1 base at J, leaving 6 bases unmatched. This CDR3 spans 16 amino acids. CDR3 nucleotide sequence: TGTGCCAGCAGTAATCTGGGACAGGGATCTGGAAACACCATATATTTT. Encoded protein: CASSNLGQGSGNTIYF.

This sequence joins TRBV5-1 and TRBJ1-3; no reliable D call. Per germline, CDR1 SGHRS and CDR2 YFSETQ. V was cut by 9 bases and J by 0 bases, with 13 bases left in between. This CDR3 contains 14 residues. CDR3 protein: CATSPEGSGNTIYF. The CDR3 DNA sequence: TGCGCCACGTCTCCTGAGGGCTCTGGAAACACCATATATTTT. Full variable domain (rest looked up from reference TRBV5-1 and TRBJ1-3): KAGVTQTPRYLIKTRGQQVTLSCSPISGHRSVSWYQQTPGQGLQFLFEYFSETQRNKGNFPGRFSGRQFSNSRSEMNVSTLELGDSALYLCATSPEGSGNTIYFGEGSWLTVV.

This clone was picked up a small number of times. This rearrangement joins TRBV7-2 to TRBJ2-7, with TRBD2 identical over 15 bases. Germline trimming cut 4 bases from V and 5 bases from J; bases unmatched to any gene: 9. Germline V gene data show CDR1 as SGHTA and CDR2 as FQGNSA. The CDR3 extends over 17 amino acids. The CDR3 DNA follows: TGTGCCAGCAGCTCCCGCTCGGGACTAGCGGGGGGAAACGAGCAGTACTTC. Amino acid sequence: CASSSRSGLAGGNEQYF.

CDR3 region: CSVEDRGRREKLFF. DNA for the CDR3: TGCAGCGTTGAGGACAGGGGGCGCCGAGAAAAACTGTTTTTT. The V and J genes are TRBV29-1 and TRBJ1-4; 11 bases line up with TRBD1. The CDR3 runs 14 residues. The V gene end was trimmed by 3 bases and the J gene end by 8 bases; junction bases not matched to a gene: 5. CDR1 SQVTM and CDR2 ANQGSEA come from the germline V gene.

A few counts support this clone. This chain links TRBV7-9 with TRBJ2-1, with 8 bases lining up with TRBD2. This CDR3 spans 15 amino acids. Germline assignment: CDR1 SEHNR and CDR2 FQNEAQ (reference sequence). Unmatched junction bases numbered 6, after V lost 2 bases and J lost 6 bases. The CDR3 loop reads CASSLTGGAGNEQFF. The DNA for the CDR3 is TGTGCCAGCAGCTTAACCGGGGGGGCCGGCAATGAGCAGTTCTTC.

The J gene is TRBJ1-3, the V gene TRBV10-3, with TRBD1 identical over 10 bases. CDR1 ENHRY and CDR2 SYGVKD come from the germline V gene. The CDR3 covers 18 residues. The V segment lost 3 bases and the J segment 0 bases; nucleotides outside the gene matches: 8. This CDR3 is CAISDVPGQGNSGNTIYF. The CDR3 DNA sequence: TGTGCCATCAGTGACGTCCCGGGACAGGGGAACTCTGGAAACACCATATATTTT.

The V gene is TRBV27, the J gene TRBJ2-7, with 7 bases matching TRBD2. With V trimmed by 3 bases and J by 0 bases, 2 bases remained unmatched. Germline-derived CDR1 and CDR2 are MNHEY and SMNVEV (reference sequence). The CDR3 has 14 residues. The DNA for the CDR3 is TGTGCCAGCAGTTTTACGGGGGGCTCCTACGAGCAGTACTTC. It is translated as CASSFTGGSYEQYF.

This clone was seen many times. This chain links TRBV9 with TRBJ1-5, with 11 bases fitting TRBD1. The CDR3 is 16 residues long. J was trimmed by 3 bases and V by 3 bases; bases with no gene match: 5. In germline, CDR1 is SGDLS, CDR2 YYNGEE. The DNA for the CDR3 is TGTGCCAGCAGCGCAGGGACAGGGGGTCACAATCAGCCCCAGCATTTT. Amino acid sequence: CASSAGTGGHNQPQHF.

J is TRBJ1-1 and V is TRBV5-1, with 9 bases matching TRBD1. The J segment lost 4 bases and the V segment lost 4 bases, leaving 8 bases of the junction unmatched. Germline V CDR1 and CDR2: SGHRS, YFSETQ. The CDR3 extends over 15 amino acids. The CDR3 DNA follows: TGCGCCAGCAGCGACGGACAGGGGATGGCCACTGAAGCTTTCTTT. Translating gives CASSDGQGMATEAFF. The full variable domain, completed using reference TRBV5-1 and TRBJ1-1, is KAGVTQTPRYLIKTRGQQVTLSCSPISGHRSVSWYQQTPGQGLQFLFEYFSETQRNKGNFPGRFSGRQFSNSRSEMNVSTLELGDSALYLCASSDGQGMATEAFFGQGTRLTVV.

The genes are TRBV2 and TRBJ2-3; 9 nucleotides align to TRBD2. This CDR3 has 14 residues. Germline CDR1 and CDR2: SNHLY and FYNNEI. After removal of 11 bases from V and 5 bases from J, the junction contained 11 bases not matched to a gene. The CDR3 nucleotides read TGTGCCTCCGGGACTAGCTCGATTATAGATACGCAGTATTTT. It is translated as CASGTSSIIDTQYF.

The V and J genes are TRBV6-5 and TRBJ2-7, with 7 bases aligning to TRBD2. Per germline, CDR1 MNHEY and CDR2 SVGAGI. V lost 5 bases to trimming and J lost 0 bases; unmatched junction nucleotides: 4. CDR3 length equals 14 residues. CDR3 in amino acids: CASSPSGDSYEQYF. In DNA, the CDR3 is TGTGCCAGCAGTCCTAGCGGAGACTCCTACGAGCAGTACTTC.

This clone came up a few times. V usage is TRBV19 and J usage is TRBJ1-2; the D gene is possibly TRBD1 (6 bases). Germline CDR1 reads LNHDA; CDR2 reads SQIVND (reference sequence). V lost 4 bases and J 4 bases, leaving 13 bases between the germline ends. The CDR3 runs 14 residues. CDR3 residues: CASSTTGIFYGYTF. DNA for the CDR3: TGTGCCAGTAGTACAACAGGGATTTTCTATGGCTACACCTTC.

V usage is TRBV9 and J usage is TRBJ2-7; 10 nucleotides line up with TRBD1. The CDR3 is made up of 13 amino acids. The V gene's germline CDR1 is SGDLS and CDR2 YYNGEE. Unmatched junction bases numbered 6, after V lost 0 bases and J lost 12 bases. CDR3 loop: CASSVDTGTGVYF. Here the CDR3 DNA reads TGTGCCAGCAGCGTAGACACCGGGACAGGGGTGTACTTC.